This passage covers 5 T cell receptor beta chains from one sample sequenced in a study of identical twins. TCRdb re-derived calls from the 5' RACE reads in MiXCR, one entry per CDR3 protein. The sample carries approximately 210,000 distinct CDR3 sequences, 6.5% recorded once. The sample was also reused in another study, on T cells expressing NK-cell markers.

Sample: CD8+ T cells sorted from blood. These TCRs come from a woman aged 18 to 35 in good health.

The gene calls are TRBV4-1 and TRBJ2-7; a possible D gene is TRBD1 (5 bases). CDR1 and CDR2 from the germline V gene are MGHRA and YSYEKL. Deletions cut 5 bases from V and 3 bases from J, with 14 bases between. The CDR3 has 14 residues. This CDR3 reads CASSARQGDYEQYF. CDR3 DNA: TGCGCCAGCAGCGCCCGACAAGGGGACTACGAGCAGTACTTC.

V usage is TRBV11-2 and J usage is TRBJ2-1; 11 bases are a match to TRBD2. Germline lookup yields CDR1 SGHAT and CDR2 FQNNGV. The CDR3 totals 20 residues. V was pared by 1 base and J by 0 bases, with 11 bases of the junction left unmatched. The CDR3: CASSLGAATSGASSYNEQFF. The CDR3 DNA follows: TGTGCCAGCAGCTTAGGAGCGGCGACTAGCGGGGCGAGCTCCTACAATGAGCAGTTCTTC.

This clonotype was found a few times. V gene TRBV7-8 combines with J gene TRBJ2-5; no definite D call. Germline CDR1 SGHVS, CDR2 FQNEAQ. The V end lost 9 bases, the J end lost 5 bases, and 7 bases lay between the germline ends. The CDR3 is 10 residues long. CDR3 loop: CASWRETQYF. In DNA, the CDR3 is TGTGCCAGTTGGCGCGAGACCCAGTACTTC. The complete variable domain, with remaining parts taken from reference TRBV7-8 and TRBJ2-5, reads GAGVSQSPRYKVAKRGQDVALRCDPISGHVSLFWYQQALGQGPEFLTYFQNEAQLDKSGLPSDRFFAERPEGSVSTLKIQRTQQEDSAVYLCASWRETQYFGPGTRLLVL.

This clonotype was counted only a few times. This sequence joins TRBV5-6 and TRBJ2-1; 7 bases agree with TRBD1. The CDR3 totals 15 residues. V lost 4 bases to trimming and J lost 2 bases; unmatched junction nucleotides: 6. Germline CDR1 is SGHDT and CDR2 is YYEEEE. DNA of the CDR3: TGTGCCAGCAGCGAAGGGACAGTTCCCTACAATGAGCAGTTCTTC. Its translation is CASSEGTVPYNEQFF.

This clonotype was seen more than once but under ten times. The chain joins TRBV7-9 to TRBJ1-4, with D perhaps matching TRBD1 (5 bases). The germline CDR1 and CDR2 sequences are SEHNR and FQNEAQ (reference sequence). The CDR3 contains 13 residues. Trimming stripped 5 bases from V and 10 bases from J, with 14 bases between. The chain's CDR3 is CASSEEMRGKLFF. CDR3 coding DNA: TGTGCCAGCAGCGAAGAAATGAGGGGAAAACTGTTTTTT.